The rows below give T cell receptor beta chains drawn from one sample of a study of blood T cell repertoires in COVID-19. Libraries were prepared by immunoSEQ multiplex PCR; TCRdb keeps only in-frame clonotypes and omits some of them. The data show some 150,000 clones, 82% seen once. Sequences were obtained from peripheral blood. The source of these receptors is an elderly woman with acute or convalescent COVID-19. Each CDR3 is given with its conserved first and last residue. The order of the fields is V gene, J gene, D gene, clone size, CDR3 protein, CDR3 DNA. D genes are given only for firm matches. A row's size may be missing; if present it is once, few, many or a size class.

V gene: TRBV18
J gene: TRBJ1-4
D gene: .
clone size: .
CDR3 protein: CASSQTDPTNEKLFF
CDR3 DNA: TGTGCCAGCTCACAAACAGACCCAACTAATGAAAAACTGTTTTTT

V gene: TRBV5-6
J gene: TRBJ1-6
D gene: .
clone size: .
CDR3 protein: CASSFQGFSPLHF
CDR3 DNA: TGTGCCAGCAGCTTCCAGGGATTTTCACCCCTCCACTTT

V gene: TRBV5-1
J gene: TRBJ2-1
D gene: TRBD2
clone size: few
CDR3 protein: CASSLAIAGDEQFF
CDR3 DNA: TGCGCCAGCAGCTTGGCGATAGCGGGGGATGAGCAGTTCTTC

V gene: TRBV6-5
J gene: TRBJ1-2
D gene: TRBD1
clone size: .
CDR3 protein: CASTSDRGGYGYTF
CDR3 DNA: TGTGCCAGCACCTCGGACAGGGGGGGATATGGCTACACCTTC

V gene: TRBV2
J gene: TRBJ2-7
D gene: .
clone size: few
CDR3 protein: CASSETGYQYEQYF
CDR3 DNA: TGTGCCAGCAGTGAAACGGGGTACCAATATGAGCAGTACTTC

V gene: TRBV7-8
J gene: TRBJ1-5
D gene: .
clone size: .
CDR3 protein: CASSSQRQTSQPQHF
CDR3 DNA: TGTGCCAGCAGCTCCCAGAGGCAGACCTCTCAGCCCCAGCATTTT

V gene: TRBV28
J gene: TRBJ2-4
D gene: TRBD2
clone size: .
CDR3 protein: CASSSWTSEDKNIQYF
CDR3 DNA: TGTGCCAGCAGTTCGTGGACTAGCGAAGACAAAAACATTCAGTACTTC

V gene: TRBV4-1
J gene: TRBJ1-4
D gene: .
clone size: .
CDR3 protein: CASSQGGGREKLFF
CDR3 DNA: TGCGCCAGCAGCCAAGGGGGAGGGAGAGAAAAACTGTTTTTT

V gene: TRBV4-1
J gene: TRBJ2-7
D gene: .
clone size: .
CDR3 protein: CASSRKGGHSYEQYF
CDR3 DNA: TGCGCCAGCAGCCGGAAGGGGGGGCATTCCTACGAGCAGTACTTC

V gene: TRBV28
J gene: TRBJ2-7
D gene: TRBD1
clone size: once
CDR3 protein: CASSSAGTGIYEQYF
CDR3 DNA: TGTGCCAGCAGCTCAGCCGGGACAGGGATATACGAGCAGTACTTC

V gene: TRBV7-2
J gene: TRBJ2-3
D gene: TRBD2
clone size: .
CDR3 protein: CASSTQSGGVNTQYF
CDR3 DNA: TGTGCCAGCAGCACGCAAAGCGGGGGGGTCAATACGCAGTATTTT

V gene: TRBV11-2
J gene: TRBJ2-1
D gene: TRBD2
clone size: .
CDR3 protein: CASSVGLAEVDEQFF
CDR3 DNA: TGTGCCAGCAGCGTGGGACTAGCGGAAGTAGATGAGCAGTTCTTC

V gene: TRBV25-1
J gene: TRBJ2-5
D gene: .
clone size: .
CDR3 protein: CASSEYLGGETQYF
CDR3 DNA: TGTGCCAGCAGTGAATATTTGGGGGGAGAGACCCAGTACTTC

V gene: TRBV30
J gene: TRBJ1-2
D gene: .
clone size: .
CDR3 protein: CAWRHLSLNYGYTF
CDR3 DNA: TGTGCCTGGAGACACCTGTCATTAAACTATGGCTACACCTTC

V gene: TRBV6-1
J gene: TRBJ2-7
D gene: .
clone size: .
CDR3 protein: CASSEPGSYEQYF
CDR3 DNA: TGTGCCAGCAGTGAACCAGGATCCTACGAGCAGTACTTC

V gene: TRBV28
J gene: TRBJ1-2
D gene: .
clone size: .
CDR3 protein: CASSLPSIRGLGYTF
CDR3 DNA: TGTGCCAGCAGTTTACCCTCTATCAGAGGGTTGGGCTACACCTTC

V gene: TRBV7-9
J gene: TRBJ2-1
D gene: TRBD2
clone size: .
CDR3 protein: CAEQLARYNEQFF
CDR3 DNA: TGTGCCGAACAACTAGCGCGGTACAATGAGCAGTTCTTC

V gene: TRBV4-1
J gene: TRBJ2-2
D gene: .
clone size: once
CDR3 protein: CASSPSNTGELFF
CDR3 DNA: TGCGCCAGCAGCCCATCCAACACCGGGGAGCTGTTTTTT

V gene: TRBV24-1
J gene: TRBJ2-1
D gene: .
clone size: .
CDR3 protein: CATSDSHQGARNEQFF
CDR3 DNA: TGTGCCACCAGTGATTCCCACCAGGGTGCGAGGAATGAGCAGTTCTTC

V gene: TRBV3-1/TRBV3-2
J gene: TRBJ2-7
D gene: TRBD2
clone size: .
CDR3 protein: CASSQDPRLAGDYEQYF
CDR3 DNA: TGTGCCAGCAGCCAAGATCCCCGACTAGCGGGAGACTACGAGCAGTACTTC

V gene: TRBV13
J gene: TRBJ2-2
D gene: TRBD1
clone size: .
CDR3 protein: CASSLVPDRGGTGELFF
CDR3 DNA: TGTGCCAGCAGCTTAGTCCCGGACAGGGGGGGGACCGGGGAGCTGTTTTTT

V gene: TRBV10-1
J gene: TRBJ1-3
D gene: .
clone size: .
CDR3 protein: CASRASSGNTIYF
CDR3 DNA: TGCGCCAGCAGGGCCAGCTCTGGAAACACCATATATTTT